The next 14 T cell receptor beta chains were all read from a single sample in a study of T cell responses to AZD1222 COVID-19 vaccine (dated by TCRdb to 2020 to 2022). Receptor amplification or capture employed the immunoSEQ multiplex PCR assay. TCRdb carries this immuneACCESS record with in-frame sequences only. Its versions omit some clonotypes, under half of them owing to an unresolved V gene in the studies checked, with the rest unexplained. In all, the sample holds about 210,000 clones, and 85% to 95% of those were seen once. The ten most abundant clones make up 1% to 1.5% of the sample. The time point label on this specimen signifies: baseline before first vaccination. The material was peripheral blood, obtained on day 0 of AZD1222 vaccination. The receptor set was obtained from an adult in good health.

The chain combines TRBV19 with TRBJ2-2; 8 nucleotides line up with TRBD2. The trim removed 8 bases at V and 6 bases at J, leaving 11 bases unmatched. The CDR3 is 15 amino acids. CDR1 and CDR2 (germline): LNHDA, SQIVND (reference sequence). The CDR3 coding sequence is TGTGCCAGTCGGAGCGGGGGCGTCTCTGCCGGGGAGCTGTTTTTT. Protein: CASRSGGVSAGELFF.

The chain recombines TRBV4-1 with TRBJ2-5; D gene uncertain. Germline V gene data show CDR1 as MGHRA and CDR2 as YSYEKL. Trimming left V 3 bases short and J 3 bases short, with 8 bases between. The CDR3 loop spans 13 amino acids. CDR3 DNA sequence: TGCGCCAGCAGCCAGTGGCGTGAAGAGACCCAGTACTTC. It is translated as CASSQWREETQYF.

This rearrangement joins TRBV19 to TRBJ1-2; 7 nucleotides align to TRBD1. V gave up 3 bases and J gave up 2 bases; unmatched junction bases: 12. CDR3 length: 17 amino acids. CDR1 and CDR2 (germline): LNHDA, SQIVND (reference sequence). CDR3 protein: CASSMQANPRGNYGYTF. CDR3 coding DNA: TGTGCCAGTAGTATGCAGGCCAACCCCAGGGGGAACTATGGCTACACCTTC.

The J gene is TRBJ2-7, the V gene TRBV7-2; D is uncertain. CDR1 and CDR2 (germline): SGHTA, FQGNSA. This CDR3 is 12 amino acids long. Trimming removed 4 bases at V and 6 bases at J, with 10 bases between. In nucleotides, the CDR3 is TGTGCCAGCAGCTCTCAACAGAGCGAGCAGTACTTC. This encodes CASSSQQSEQYF.

This clone appeared a single time. J is TRBJ1-2 and V is TRBV4-1; no clear D. Per germline, CDR1 MGHRA and CDR2 YSYEKL. This CDR3 has 15 amino acids. Trimming removed 1 base from V and 4 bases from J, with 13 bases in between. Here the CDR3 reads CASSQGRAPGYGYTF. CDR3 bases: TGCGCCAGCAGCCAAGGCCGGGCTCCAGGCTATGGCTACACCTTC.

The genes are TRBV4-1 and TRBJ2-1; D gene ambiguous. The germline V gene has CDR1 MGHRA and CDR2 YSYEKL. This CDR3 has 17 amino acids. Trimming left V 4 bases short and J 0 bases short, with 16 bases between. The CDR3 DNA reads as TGCGCCAGCAGCCCCTACCTAACCGCTGGCTCCTACAATGAGCAGTTCTTC. It specifies CASSPYLTAGSYNEQFF.

CDR3 loop: CATSLDRVSGELFF. The CDR3 nucleotides are TGTGCCACCAGCCTGGACAGGGTTTCCGGGGAGCTGTTTTTT. This rearrangement joins TRBV15 to TRBJ2-2; 8 bases agree with TRBD1. The length of the CDR3 is 14 residues. Germline values: CDR1 LNHNV, CDR2 YYDKDF (reference sequence). The ends lost 5 bases at V and 6 bases at J; junction bases unmatched: 5.

The CDR3 here is CASSLGGDLYEQYF. The CDR3 DNA reads as TGTGCCAGCAGCTTAGGTGGGGACCTCTACGAGCAGTACTTC. The V call is TRBV7-8, the J call TRBJ2-7; D is perhaps TRBD1 or TRBD2 (5 bases each). Trimming left V 1 base short and J 3 bases short, with 10 bases between. Germline CDR1 and CDR2: SGHVS and FQNEAQ. The CDR3 has 14 amino acids.

The gene calls are TRBV5-1 and TRBJ1-3, with D perhaps TRBD1 (5 bases). Looked up from germline, CDR1 is SGHRS and CDR2 is YFSETQ. Trimming stripped 0 bases from V and 4 bases from J, with 14 bases between. The CDR3 has 16 residues. The chain's CDR3 is CASSLDLGEMGNTIYF. In DNA form, the CDR3 reads TGCGCCAGCAGCTTGGATTTGGGGGAGATGGGAAACACCATATATTTT.

The J gene is TRBJ1-2, the V gene TRBV6-6; a possible D gene is TRBD1 (6 bases). The V gene's germline CDR1 is MNHNY and CDR2 SVGAGI (reference sequence). The ends were cut back, 5 bases at V and 0 bases at J, with 16 bases in the middle. This CDR3 region has 16 residues. The CDR3: CASSRRQAQSNYGYTF. The CDR3 DNA sequence: TGTGCCAGCAGTCGACGACAGGCCCAATCTAACTATGGCTACACCTTC.

This chain connects TRBV5-4 to TRBJ2-5; D possibly corresponds to TRBD2 (6 bases). This CDR3 comprises 14 residues. CDR1 is SGHNT, CDR2 YYREEE, per germline (reference sequence). V was cut by 3 bases and J by 5 bases, with 14 bases left in between. The CDR3 DNA follows: TGTGCCAGCAGCTCCGGGAGCTGGCGGGAGACCCAGTACTTC. Its translation is CASSSGSWRETQYF.

The chain links TRBV5-1 to TRBJ2-3, with D perhaps matching TRBD2 (5 bases). Trimming cost V 0 bases and J 0 bases, with 8 bases left between them. The germline CDR1 and CDR2 sequences are SGHRS and YFSETQ. This CDR3 is built from 15 residues. The CDR3 loop reads CASSLGWTSTDTQYF. The DNA of the CDR3 is TGCGCCAGCAGCTTGGGGTGGACTAGCACAGATACGCAGTATTTT.

This clone was found a few times. The chain is built from TRBV11-2 and TRBJ2-7; weak D call: TRBD2 (6 bases). CDR3 length: 16 residues. CDR1 and CDR2 from the germline V gene are SGHAT and FQNNGV. V was clipped by 4 bases and J by 3 bases, with 19 bases between them. This CDR3 reads CASSSAARGLSYEQYF. The DNA of the CDR3 is TGTGCCAGCAGCTCGGCGGCCCGGGGACTGAGCTACGAGCAGTACTTC.

The chain has TRBV7-3 and TRBJ2-3; D may be TRBD1 (5 bases). The V and J ends lost 5 bases and 1 base respectively, with 7 bases between them. CDR1 SGHTA and CDR2 FQGTGA come from the germline V gene. CDR3 length: 13 residues. The CDR3 sequence: CASSQGGTDTQYF. The CDR3 DNA is TGTGCCAGCAGCCAGGGCGGCACAGATACGCAGTATTTT.